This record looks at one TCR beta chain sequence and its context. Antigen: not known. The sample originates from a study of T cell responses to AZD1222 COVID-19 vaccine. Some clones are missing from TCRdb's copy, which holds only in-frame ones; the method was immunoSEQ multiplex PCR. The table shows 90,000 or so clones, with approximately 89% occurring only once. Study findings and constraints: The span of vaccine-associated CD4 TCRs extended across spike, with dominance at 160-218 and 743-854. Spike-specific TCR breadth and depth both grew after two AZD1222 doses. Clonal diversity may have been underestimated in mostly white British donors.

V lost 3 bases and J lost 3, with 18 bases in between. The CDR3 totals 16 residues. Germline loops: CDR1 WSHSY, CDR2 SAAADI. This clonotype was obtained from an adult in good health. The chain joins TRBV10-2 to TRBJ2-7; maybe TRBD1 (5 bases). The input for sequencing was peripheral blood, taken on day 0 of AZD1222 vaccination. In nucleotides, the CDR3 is TGCGCCAGCAGTGAACCGGCCGTGGCAGGGCGCTACGAGCAGTACTTC. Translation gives CASSEPAVAGRYEQYF.